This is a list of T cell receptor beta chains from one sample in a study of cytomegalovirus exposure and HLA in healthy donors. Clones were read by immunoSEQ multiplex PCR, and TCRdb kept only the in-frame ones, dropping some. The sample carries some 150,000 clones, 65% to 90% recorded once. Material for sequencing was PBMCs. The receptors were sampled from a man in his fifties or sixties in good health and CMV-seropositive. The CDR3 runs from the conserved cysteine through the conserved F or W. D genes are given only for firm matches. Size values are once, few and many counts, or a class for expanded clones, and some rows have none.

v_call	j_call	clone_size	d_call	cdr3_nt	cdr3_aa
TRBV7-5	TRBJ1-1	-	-	TGTGCCAGAAGCTCCCGATCGCTCTGGGTCATCGGGGCTGAAGCTTTCTTT	CARSSRSLWVIGAEAFF
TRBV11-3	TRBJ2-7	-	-	TGTGCCAGCAGCTTAGCCCCAGGGGCTGGGCAGTACTTC	CASSLAPGAGQYF
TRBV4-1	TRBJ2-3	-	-	TGCGCCAGCAGCCAAGACAGGGGCCCAGATACGCAGTATTTT	CASSQDRGPDTQYF
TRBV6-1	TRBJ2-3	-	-	TGTGCCAGCAGTGAAGCGCTGGCAGATTCCACAGATACGCAGTATTTT	CASSEALADSTDTQYF
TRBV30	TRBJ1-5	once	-	TGTGCCTGGAATTTACAGGAGAATCAGCCCCAGCATTTT	CAWNLQENQPQHF
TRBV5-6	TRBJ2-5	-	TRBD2	TGTGCCAGCAGCCTAACAGGGGGCCACGGGACTAGCGGGACAGAGACCCAGTACTTC	CASSLTGGHGTSGTETQYF
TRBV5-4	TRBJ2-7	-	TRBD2	TGTGCCAGCAGCCGGGGGGGGCTTAGCGGGGCCAGAGGGGAGCAGTACTTC	CASSRGGLSGARGEQYF
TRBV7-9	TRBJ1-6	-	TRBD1	TGTGCCAGCAGCTGGGAACCGGGACAGGTGACCTATAATTCACCCCTCCACTTT	CASSWEPGQVTYNSPLHF
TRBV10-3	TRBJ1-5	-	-	TGTGCCATCGCGGAGGGCAATCAGCCCCAGCATTTT	CAIAEGNQPQHF
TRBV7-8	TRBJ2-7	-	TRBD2	TGTGCCAGCAGACTAGCGGGGAGCCACGAGCAGTACTTC	CASRLAGSHEQYF
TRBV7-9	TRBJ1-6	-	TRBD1	TGTGCCAGCACCCGGACGACAGGGGTGAATTCACCCCTCCACTTT	CASTRTTGVNSPLHF
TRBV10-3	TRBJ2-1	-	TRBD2	TGTGCCAGCCTCCTTGCGGGGGGTTCCTACAATGAGCAGTTCTTC	CASLLAGGSYNEQFF
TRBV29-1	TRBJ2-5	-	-	TGCAGCGTTGAATTCGCGGAGACCCAGTACTTC	CSVEFAETQYF
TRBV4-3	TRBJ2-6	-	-	TGCGCCAGCAGGGAAAACAGGTTTCTCTCTGGGGCCAACGTCCTGACTTTC	CASRENRFLSGANVLTF
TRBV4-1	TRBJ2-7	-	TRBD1	TGCGCCAGCAGCCAAGGATGGAACAGGGGTTACGAGCAGTACTTC	CASSQGWNRGYEQYF
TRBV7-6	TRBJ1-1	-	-	TGTGCCAGCAGCTTAGGACCCAGGAACACTGAAGCCTTCTTT	CASSLGPRNTEAFF
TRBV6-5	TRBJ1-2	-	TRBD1	TGTGCCAGCAATGATGGGGACAGGGGTCCCTATGGCTACACCTTC	CASNDGDRGPYGYTF
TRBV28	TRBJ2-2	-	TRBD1	TGTGCCAGCAGTTCGGGACAGGGGGCCACCGGGGAGCTGTTTTTT	CASSSGQGATGELFF
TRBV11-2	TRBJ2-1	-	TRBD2	TGTGCCAGCAGCTTGTATTCTAGCGGGGGGAACAATGAGCAGTTCTTC	CASSLYSSGGNNEQFF
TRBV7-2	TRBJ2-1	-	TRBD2	TGTGCCAGCAGCCCCACTAGCGGGGGGCCCAGAGAGCAGTTCTTC	CASSPTSGGPREQFF
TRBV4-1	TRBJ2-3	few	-	TGCGCCAGCAGCCCCCTACCCGCTAGCACAGATACGCAGTATTTT	CASSPLPASTDTQYF
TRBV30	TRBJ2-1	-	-	TGTGCCTGGAGTGACCAGGGAAATGAGCAGTTCTTC	CAWSDQGNEQFF
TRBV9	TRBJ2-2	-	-	TGTGCCAGCAGCGTAGGGCTAGCGAACACCGGGGAGCTGTTTTTT	CASSVGLANTGELFF
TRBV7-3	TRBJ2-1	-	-	TGTGCCAGCAGCCCCCCGTCTTCTGTCGAGCAGTTCTTC	CASSPPSSVEQFF
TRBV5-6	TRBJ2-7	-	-	TGTGCCAGCAGGAGAGACAGTACCCCATCTGGCGAGCAGTACTTC	CASRRDSTPSGEQYF
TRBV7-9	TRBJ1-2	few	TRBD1	TGTGCAAGTCGCTTGGGGGACAGAGCTAACTATGGCTACACCTTC	CASRLGDRANYGYTF